This T cell receptor beta chain was found in a study of blood T cell repertoires in COVID-19 (dated by TCRdb to the early 2020s). At the level of the whole study: Collaborator samples came from the United States, Italy and Spain and covered acute and convalescent phases of COVID-19. Where HLA class I and class II types were available, the types were taken from metadata supplied by the sample provider, not from assay-based typing. The dataset comprised deeply sampled blood TCRbeta repertoires from subjects exposed to, actively infected with, or recovered from COVID-19. The material from the prospective study consisted of cDNA or gDNA derived from T cells, B-cell-depleted T cells, or PBMCs. The samples were drawn from the first 160 participants of the ongoing ImmuneRACE study and from 1,254 subjects provided by 6 global collaborators. Sample metadata almost always included a de-identified subject ID, COVID-19 status, age in years and sex. A freely available public database, intended as a resource for researchers studying the immune response to SARS-CoV-2, is where the repertoires were released.

This clone was detected only a few times. It lacks a known antigen. The record has no base qualities; no much larger clone is one base away. Each collaborating institution followed its own protocols to collect whole blood in K2EDTA tubes. Collaborator samples were shipped for TCRbeta analysis as frozen whole blood, isolated PBMCs, or DNA extracted from either sample type. TCRbeta CDR3 regions were amplified from genomic DNA using the immunoSEQ Assay, a bias-controlled multiplex PCR. The authors' analysis ran thus. Nucleated cell counts per sample were estimated from amplification of reference gene primers within the assay. Sequence reads were collapsed and filtered to measure the absolute abundance of every unique TCRbeta CDR3 rearrangement. For each sample, productive Simpson clonality was calculated by taking the square root of Simpson's diversity index across productive rearrangements. Imported from immuneACCESS, the table was reduced by TCRdb to in-frame sequences with V and J called. These copies leave out some clones; in studies compared against another copy, an unresolved V gene accounts for under half, and the cause of the remainder is not known. D and trimming come from the DNA, and the V and J calls and clone size come from that table. This sample comprises 250,000 to 300,000 clones, about 86% of them detected only once. In total, the top ten clones hold over 2.5% of the sample.

Results the study describes overall, beyond this receptor: The amount of clinical and demographic metadata varied by source and participant and was provided uncurated.

Spanning cysteine to phenylalanine, the CDR3 consists of 15 amino acids. Only CDR3 DNA remains: 45 bases, in frame from the first base. V was cut back by 0 bases and J by 2 bases, leaving a gap of 7 bases between them. The germline V gene (reference sequence) supplies CDR1 LNHNV and CDR2 YYDKDF. This TCR derives from an older woman with active or convalescent COVID-19. The specimen sequenced was peripheral blood. Rearrangement joined TRBV15 to TRBJ2-2; the D gene remains uncertain. CDR3 loop: CATSRDSRNTGELFF. The DNA is as follows: TGTGCCACCAGCAGAGATTCCAGAAACACCGGGGAGCTGTTTTTT.